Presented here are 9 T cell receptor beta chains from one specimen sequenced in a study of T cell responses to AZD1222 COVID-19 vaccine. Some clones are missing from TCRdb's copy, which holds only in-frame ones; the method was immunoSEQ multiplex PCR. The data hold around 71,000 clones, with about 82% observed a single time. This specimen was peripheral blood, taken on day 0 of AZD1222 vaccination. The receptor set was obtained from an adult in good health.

The CDR3: CASSASGLADPTGELFF. The CDR3 DNA follows: TGTGCCAGCAGTGCCTCGGGACTAGCGGACCCAACCGGGGAGCTGTTTTTT. The rearrangement links TRBV27 to TRBJ2-2, with 11 bases identical to TRBD2. In germline, CDR1 is MNHEY, CDR2 SMNVEV (reference sequence). V dropped 5 bases and J dropped 5; count of bases not matched to a gene: 10. The CDR3 spans 17 residues.

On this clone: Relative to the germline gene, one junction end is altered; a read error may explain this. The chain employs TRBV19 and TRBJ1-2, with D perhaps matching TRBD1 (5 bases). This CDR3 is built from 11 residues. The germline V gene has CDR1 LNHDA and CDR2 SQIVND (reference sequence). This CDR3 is CASSNEGPTAF. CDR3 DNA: TGTGCCAGTAGTAACGAGGGGCCGACTGCCTTC.

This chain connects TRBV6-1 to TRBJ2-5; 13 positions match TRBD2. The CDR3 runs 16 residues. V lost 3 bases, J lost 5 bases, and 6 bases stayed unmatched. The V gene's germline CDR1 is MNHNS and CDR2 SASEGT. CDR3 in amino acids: CASSEGLAGPLETQYF. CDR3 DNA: TGTGCCAGCAGTGAGGGACTAGCGGGGCCCCTGGAGACCCAGTACTTC.

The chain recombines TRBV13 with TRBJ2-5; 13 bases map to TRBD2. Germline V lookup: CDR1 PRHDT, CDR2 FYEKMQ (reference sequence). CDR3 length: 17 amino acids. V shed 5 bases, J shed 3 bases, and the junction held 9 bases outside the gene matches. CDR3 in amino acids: CASSISSGTSGEETQYF. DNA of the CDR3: TGTGCCAGCAGCATATCCTCCGGGACTAGCGGGGAAGAGACCCAGTACTTC.

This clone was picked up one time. The CDR3 DNA reads TGTGCCAGCAGCATAGGGACTAGCGGGAGGGGCAGCGGCACAGATACGCAGTATTTT. Translated, it gives CASSIGTSGRGSGTDTQYF. The chain carries TRBV7-9 and TRBJ2-3; 16 bases agree with TRBD2. CDR1 SEHNR and CDR2 FQNEAQ come from the germline V gene (reference sequence). This CDR3 region has 19 residues. Trimming cost V 5 bases and J 1 base; bases outside gene matches: 9.

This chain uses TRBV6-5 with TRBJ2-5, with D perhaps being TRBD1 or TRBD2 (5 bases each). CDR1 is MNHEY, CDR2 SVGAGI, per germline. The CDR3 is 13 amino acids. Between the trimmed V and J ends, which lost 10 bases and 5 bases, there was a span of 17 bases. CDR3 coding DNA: TGTGCCACCAGACAGATCGGGGCGGAGACCCAGTACTTC. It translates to CATRQIGAETQYF.

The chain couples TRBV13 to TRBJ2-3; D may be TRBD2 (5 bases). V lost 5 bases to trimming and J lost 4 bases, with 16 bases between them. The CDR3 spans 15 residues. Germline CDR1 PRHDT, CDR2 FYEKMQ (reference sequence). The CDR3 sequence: CASSLATVGADTQYF. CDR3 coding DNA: TGTGCCAGCAGCCTAGCAACAGTGGGAGCAGATACGCAGTATTTT.

The CDR3 DNA reads TGTGCCAGCAGTTACGGGACAGCTTATAGCAATCAGCCCCAGCATTTT. Protein sequence: CASSYGTAYSNQPQHF. The gene calls are TRBV6-2 or TRBV6-3 and TRBJ1-5; 7 nucleotides agree with TRBD1. The CDR3 contains 16 residues. Germline V gene sequence: CDR1 MNHEY, CDR2 SVGEGT. V was clipped by 2 bases and J by 0 bases; unmatched bases: 4.

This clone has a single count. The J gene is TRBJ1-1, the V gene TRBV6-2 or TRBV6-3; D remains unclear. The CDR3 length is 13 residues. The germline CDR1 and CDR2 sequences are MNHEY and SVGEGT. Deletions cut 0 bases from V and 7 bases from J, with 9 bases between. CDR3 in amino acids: CASSYSSTFEAFF. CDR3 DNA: TGTGCCAGCAGTTACTCGTCGACCTTTGAAGCTTTCTTT.